The rows below give T cell receptor beta chains drawn from one sample of a study of blood T cells in healthy people across ages. In TCRdb, the 5' RACE reads were re-called with MiXCR into one record per CDR3 protein. Of about 1.4 million distinct CDR3 sequences in the sample, approximately 63% were seen once. Sequenced sample: blood. These TCRs come from a man between 18 and 29 years old in good health. Both conserved end residues are part of each CDR3. Fields, in order: V gene, J gene, clone size, CDR3 protein. Expanded clones are given a class, and other clones once, few, many or no size at all.

v_call: TRBV9
j_call: TRBJ2-5
clone_size: few
cdr3_aa: CASSVRSRETETQYF

v_call: TRBV23-1
j_call: TRBJ2-5
clone_size: .
cdr3_aa: CAKTRGLEETQYF

v_call: TRBV6-2/TRBV6-3
j_call: TRBJ1-5
clone_size: few
cdr3_aa: CASSPRPNQPQHF

v_call: TRBV7-2
j_call: TRBJ1-1
clone_size: .
cdr3_aa: CASSLVAGQLNTEAFF

v_call: TRBV29-1
j_call: .
clone_size: .
cdr3_aa: CSVEGTDYEQYF

v_call: TRBV6-1
j_call: .
clone_size: .
cdr3_aa: CASNGLAGRYEQYF

v_call: TRBV6-5
j_call: TRBJ2-1
clone_size: .
cdr3_aa: CASNGAGEQFF

v_call: TRBV7-8
j_call: TRBJ2-7
clone_size: .
cdr3_aa: CASTTEFDYEQYF

v_call: TRBV19
j_call: TRBJ2-3
clone_size: few
cdr3_aa: CASSIDRGASTDTQYF

v_call: TRBV4-2
j_call: TRBJ2-7
clone_size: .
cdr3_aa: CASSQDPGLAWYEQYF

v_call: TRBV9
j_call: TRBJ1-1
clone_size: few
cdr3_aa: CASRSNTEAFF

v_call: TRBV10-3
j_call: TRBJ2-7
clone_size: .
cdr3_aa: CAIHEIGFEQYF

v_call: TRBV20-1
j_call: TRBJ1-1
clone_size: .
cdr3_aa: CSARDREDTEAFF

v_call: TRBV4-1
j_call: .
clone_size: once
cdr3_aa: CASSHGAGTGSVEQYF

v_call: TRBV28
j_call: TRBJ2-7
clone_size: .
cdr3_aa: CASWGYQGPGYEQYF

v_call: TRBV24-1
j_call: TRBJ2-6
clone_size: few
cdr3_aa: CATEMISKTGEDRLSGANVLTF

v_call: TRBV27
j_call: TRBJ1-4
clone_size: .
cdr3_aa: CASSLKSDRKKLFF

v_call: TRBV6-2/TRBV6-3
j_call: TRBJ1-2
clone_size: .
cdr3_aa: CASSYSGTEYGYTF

v_call: TRBV27
j_call: TRBJ1-1
clone_size: .
cdr3_aa: CASRLEGQGAVEAFF

v_call: TRBV20-1
j_call: TRBJ2-4
clone_size: .
cdr3_aa: CSAMGLAGVNIQYF

v_call: TRBV9
j_call: TRBJ2-7
clone_size: .
cdr3_aa: CASSVGERGEQYF

v_call: TRBV4-2
j_call: TRBJ1-6
clone_size: .
cdr3_aa: CASSPPEQGGGSPLHF

v_call: TRBV5-1
j_call: TRBJ2-3
clone_size: .
cdr3_aa: CASSLGGGVTDTQYF

v_call: TRBV7-6
j_call: TRBJ2-1
clone_size: few
cdr3_aa: CASSPPNRGNNEQFF

v_call: TRBV20-1
j_call: TRBJ2-1
clone_size: few
cdr3_aa: CSARGGNEQFF

v_call: TRBV12-3/TRBV12-4
j_call: TRBJ2-1
clone_size: many
cdr3_aa: CASSFGTSGYNEQFF

v_call: TRBV7-9
j_call: TRBJ2-1
clone_size: .
cdr3_aa: CAFSGGNYNEQFF

v_call: TRBV2
j_call: TRBJ2-7
clone_size: few
cdr3_aa: CASSQAGATYEQYF

v_call: TRBV29-1
j_call: TRBJ2-7
clone_size: .
cdr3_aa: CSVGKQGEQYF

v_call: TRBV5-1
j_call: TRBJ2-5
clone_size: .
cdr3_aa: CASSPWTSGNKQPRETQYF

v_call: TRBV6-1
j_call: TRBJ1-2
clone_size: .
cdr3_aa: CASSGPGLNGYTF

v_call: TRBV4-1
j_call: TRBJ1-2
clone_size: .
cdr3_aa: CASSPRTVNNYGYTF

v_call: TRBV2
j_call: TRBJ1-6
clone_size: .
cdr3_aa: CASSEGVGVSPLHF

v_call: TRBV6-2/TRBV6-3
j_call: TRBJ2-5
clone_size: many
cdr3_aa: CASSPRLAVPQETQYF

v_call: TRBV7-7
j_call: TRBJ2-7
clone_size: .
cdr3_aa: CASSPSGVGEQYF